This entry lists 5 T cell receptor beta chains sequenced from one sample in a study of blood T cell repertoires in COVID-19. Data came from immunoSEQ multiplex PCR; TCRdb stores just in-frame clones and leaves some out. The data contain 110,000 to 150,000 clones, 88% of them singletons. The sequenced material came from peripheral blood. These receptors came from a man between 65 and 85 years old with acute or convalescent COVID-19.

The chain joins TRBV6-5 to TRBJ1-1; TRBD1 matches 7 bases. This CDR3 region has 15 residues. V was clipped by 5 bases and J by 3 bases; unmatched bases: 9. Germline lookup yields CDR1 MNHEY and CDR2 SVGAGI. The CDR3 here is CASSRGQTGDTEAFF. CDR3 sequence (DNA): TGTGCCAGCAGTAGGGGACAGACTGGCGACACTGAAGCTTTCTTT.

V gene TRBV28 combines with J gene TRBJ2-7, with D perhaps TRBD1 (6 bases). CDR3 length: 11 amino acids. Trimming removed 10 bases from V and 7 bases from J, with 14 bases in between. Germline V gene lookup returns CDR1 MDHEN and CDR2 SYDVKM. CDR3 residues: CATGTPGEQYF. The CDR3, as DNA: TGTGCCACAGGGACACCGGGGGAGCAGTACTTC.

This rearrangement joins TRBV18 to TRBJ1-2; the match to TRBD1 covers 9 bases. V lost 5 bases to trimming and J lost 8 bases; unmatched junction nucleotides: 6. Per germline, CDR1 KGHSH and CDR2 LQKENI. The CDR3 covers 13 residues. The CDR3: CASSTGQGTGYTF. The CDR3 DNA sequence: TGTGCCAGCTCAACAGGACAGGGGACGGGCTACACCTTC.

The V and J genes are TRBV18 and TRBJ1-3; 9 bases line up with TRBD1. V lost 4 bases to trimming and J lost 2 bases; unmatched junction nucleotides: 9. Germline V gives CDR1 KGHSH, CDR2 LQKENI. This CDR3 spans 17 amino acids. CDR3 in amino acids: CASSRTGDMTAGNTIYF. The CDR3 nucleotides read TGTGCCAGCTCACGGACAGGGGATATGACTGCTGGAAACACCATATATTTT.

The chain carries TRBV10-1 and TRBJ2-7, with 12 nucleotides matching TRBD1. Germline lookup yields CDR1 WNHNN and CDR2 SYGVQD (reference sequence). V lost 3 bases, J lost 5 bases, and 5 bases stayed unmatched. The CDR3 covers 15 residues. The CDR3 DNA reads TGCGCCAGCAGTGATGGCGGGACAGGGGGCGACGAGCAGTACTTC. Translation gives CASSDGGTGGDEQYF.